This T cell receptor beta chain derives from a study of Graves' ophthalmopathy and Graves' hyperthyroidism. Per germline, CDR1 ENHRY and CDR2 SYGVKD. CDR3 size: 13 residues. Transcripts of RNA were the source for amplifying TCR beta CDR3 regions. RT-PCR in the first round used HTBI primers; a second-round multiplex PCR followed. Via MiXCR, TCRdb re-called the multiplex PCR reads, giving one row per CDR3 protein. Seen here are about 1.2 million distinct CDR3 sequences, about 35% observed once, and the top ten hold over 8.5%. The chain joins TRBV10-3 to TRBJ1-1; D is uncertain. This TCR came from an adult man with Graves' hyperthyroidism. Material: peripheral blood or thyroid tissue (not recorded which). CDR3 loop: CAIRREGNTEAFF. The CDR3 DNA follows: TGTGCGATACGCCGGGAAGGGAACACTGAAGCTTTCTTT.